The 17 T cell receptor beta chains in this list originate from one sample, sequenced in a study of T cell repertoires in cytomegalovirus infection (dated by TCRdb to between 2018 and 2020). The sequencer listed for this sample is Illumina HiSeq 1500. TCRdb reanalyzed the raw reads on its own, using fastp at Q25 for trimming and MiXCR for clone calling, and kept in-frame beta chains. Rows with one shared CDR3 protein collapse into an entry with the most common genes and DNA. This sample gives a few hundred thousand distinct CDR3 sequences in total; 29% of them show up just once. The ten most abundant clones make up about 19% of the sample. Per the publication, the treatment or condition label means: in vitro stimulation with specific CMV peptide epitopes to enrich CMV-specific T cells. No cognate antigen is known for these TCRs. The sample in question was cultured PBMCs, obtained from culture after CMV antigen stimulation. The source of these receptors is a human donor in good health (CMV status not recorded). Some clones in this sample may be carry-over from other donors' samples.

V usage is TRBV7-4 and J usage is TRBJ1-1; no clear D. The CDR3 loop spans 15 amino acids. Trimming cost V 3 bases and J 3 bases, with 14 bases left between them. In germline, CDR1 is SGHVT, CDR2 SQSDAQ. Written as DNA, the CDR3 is TGTGCCAGCAGCTTTGCCTCTTCCGGGTACACTGAAGCTTTCTTT. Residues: CASSFASSGYTEAFF. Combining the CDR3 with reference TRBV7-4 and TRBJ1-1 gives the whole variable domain GAGVSQSPRYKVAKRGRDVALRCDSISGHVTLYWYRQTLGQGSEVLTYSQSDAQRDKSGRPSGRFSAERPERSVSTLKIQRTEQGDSAVYLCASSFASSGYTEAFFGQGTRLTVV.

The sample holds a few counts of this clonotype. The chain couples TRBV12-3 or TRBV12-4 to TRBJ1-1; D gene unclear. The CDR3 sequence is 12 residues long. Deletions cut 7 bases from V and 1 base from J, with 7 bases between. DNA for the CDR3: TGTGCCAGCACTCCAGGGAACACTGAAGCTTTCTTT. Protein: CASTPGNTEAFF.

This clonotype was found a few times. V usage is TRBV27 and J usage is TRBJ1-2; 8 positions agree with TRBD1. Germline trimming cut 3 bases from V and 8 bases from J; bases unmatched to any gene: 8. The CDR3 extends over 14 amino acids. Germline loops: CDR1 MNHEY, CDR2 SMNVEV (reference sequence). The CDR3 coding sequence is TGTGCCAGCAGTTTGCGCTCAGGGGGCAACGGCTACACCTTC. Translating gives CASSLRSGGNGYTF.

The CDR3, as DNA: TGTGCCAGCAGCATCCCTCCCAACAGGGAAGAGACCCAGTACTTC. Protein: CASSIPPNREETQYF. The J gene is TRBJ2-5, the V gene TRBV7-9; D might be TRBD1 (6 bases). Trimming took off 5 bases at V and 3 bases at J, with 16 bases between the two ends. Germline CDR1 reads SEHNR; CDR2 reads FQNEAQ (reference sequence). The CDR3 has 15 residues.

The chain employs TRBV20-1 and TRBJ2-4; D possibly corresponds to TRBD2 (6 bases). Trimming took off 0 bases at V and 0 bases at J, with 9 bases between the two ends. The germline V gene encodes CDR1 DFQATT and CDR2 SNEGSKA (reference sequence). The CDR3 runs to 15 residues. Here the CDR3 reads CSARDQGLAKNIQYF. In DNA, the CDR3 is TGCAGTGCTAGAGATCAGGGACTAGCCAAAAACATTCAGTACTTC.

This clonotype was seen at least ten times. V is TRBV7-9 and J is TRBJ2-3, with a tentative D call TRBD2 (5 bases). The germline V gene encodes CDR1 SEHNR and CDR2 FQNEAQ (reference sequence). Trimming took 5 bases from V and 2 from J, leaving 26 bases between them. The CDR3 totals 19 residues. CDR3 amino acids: CASSTSSLGSGTFTDTQYF. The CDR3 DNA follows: TGTGCCAGCAGCACCTCTTCTCTGGGTTCGGGAACTTTCACAGATACGCAGTATTTT.

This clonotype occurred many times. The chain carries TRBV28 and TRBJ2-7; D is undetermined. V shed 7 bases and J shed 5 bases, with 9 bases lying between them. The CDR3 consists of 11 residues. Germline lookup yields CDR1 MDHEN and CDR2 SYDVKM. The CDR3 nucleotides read TGTGCCAGCATGTTATGGAACGAGCAGTACTTC. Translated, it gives CASMLWNEQYF.

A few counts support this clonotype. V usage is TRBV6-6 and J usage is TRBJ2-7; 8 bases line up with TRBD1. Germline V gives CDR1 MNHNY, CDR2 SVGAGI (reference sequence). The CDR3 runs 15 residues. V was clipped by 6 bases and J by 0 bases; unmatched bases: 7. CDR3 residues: CASRLGQANSYEQYF. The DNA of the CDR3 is TGTGCCAGCAGACTGGGACAGGCCAACTCCTACGAGCAGTACTTC.

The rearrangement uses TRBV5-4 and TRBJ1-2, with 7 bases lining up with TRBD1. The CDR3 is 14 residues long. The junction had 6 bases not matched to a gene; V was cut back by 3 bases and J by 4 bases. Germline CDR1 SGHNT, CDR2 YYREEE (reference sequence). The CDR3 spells CASSSEGQTYGYTF. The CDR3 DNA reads TGTGCCAGCAGCTCGGAGGGACAGACCTATGGCTACACCTTC. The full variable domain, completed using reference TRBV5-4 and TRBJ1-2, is ETGVTQSPTHLIKTRGQQVTLRCSSQSGHNTVSWYQQALGQGPQFIFQYYREEENGRGNFPPRFSGLQFPNYSSELNVNALELDDSALYLCASSSEGQTYGYTFGSGTRLTVV.

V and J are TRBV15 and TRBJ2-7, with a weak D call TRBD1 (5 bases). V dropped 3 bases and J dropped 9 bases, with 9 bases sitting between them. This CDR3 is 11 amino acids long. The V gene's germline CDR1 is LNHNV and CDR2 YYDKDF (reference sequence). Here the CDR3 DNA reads TGTGCCACCAGCAGGATGGGGCGGCAGTACTTC. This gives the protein CATSRMGRQYF.

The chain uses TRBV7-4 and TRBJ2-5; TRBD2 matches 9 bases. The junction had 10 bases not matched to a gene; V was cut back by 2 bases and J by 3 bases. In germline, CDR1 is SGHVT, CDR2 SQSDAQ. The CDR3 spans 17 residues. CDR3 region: CASSLTHLGLAEETQYF. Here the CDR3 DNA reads TGTGCCAGCAGCTTAACCCACTTGGGACTAGCTGAAGAGACCCAGTACTTC.

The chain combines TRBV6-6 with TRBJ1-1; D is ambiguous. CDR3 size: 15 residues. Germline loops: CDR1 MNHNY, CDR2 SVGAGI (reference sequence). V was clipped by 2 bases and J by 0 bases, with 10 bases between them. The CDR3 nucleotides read TGTGCCAGCAGTTACCCCGGGGAACTGAACACTGAAGCTTTCTTT. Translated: CASSYPGELNTEAFF.

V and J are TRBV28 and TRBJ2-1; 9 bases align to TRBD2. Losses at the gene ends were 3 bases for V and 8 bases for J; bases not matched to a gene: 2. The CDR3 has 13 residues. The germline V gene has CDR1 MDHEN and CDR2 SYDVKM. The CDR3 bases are TGTGCCAGCAGTTTTAGCGGGAGTGATGAGCAGTTCTTC. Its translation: CASSFSGSDEQFF.

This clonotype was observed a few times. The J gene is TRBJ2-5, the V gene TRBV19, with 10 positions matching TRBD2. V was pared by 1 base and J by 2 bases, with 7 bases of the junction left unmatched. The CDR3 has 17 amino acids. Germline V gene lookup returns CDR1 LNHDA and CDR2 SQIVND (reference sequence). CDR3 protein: CASSIGSSGGLQETQYF. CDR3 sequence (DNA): TGTGCCAGTAGTATAGGTAGTAGCGGGGGGCTTCAAGAGACCCAGTACTTC.

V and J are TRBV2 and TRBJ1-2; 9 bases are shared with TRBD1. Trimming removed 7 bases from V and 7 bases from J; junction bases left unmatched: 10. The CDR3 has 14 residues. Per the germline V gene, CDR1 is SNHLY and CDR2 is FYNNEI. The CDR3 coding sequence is TGTGCCAGCATCTTTACAGGGGGCTTCAGTGGCTACACCTTC. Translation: CASIFTGGFSGYTF.

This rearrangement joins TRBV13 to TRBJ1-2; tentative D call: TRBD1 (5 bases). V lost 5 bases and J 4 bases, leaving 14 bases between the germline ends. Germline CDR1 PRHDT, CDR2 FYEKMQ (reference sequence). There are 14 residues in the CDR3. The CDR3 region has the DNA TGTGCCAGCAGCCCAGGGCTGGGTAGCTATGGCTACACCTTC. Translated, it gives CASSPGLGSYGYTF.

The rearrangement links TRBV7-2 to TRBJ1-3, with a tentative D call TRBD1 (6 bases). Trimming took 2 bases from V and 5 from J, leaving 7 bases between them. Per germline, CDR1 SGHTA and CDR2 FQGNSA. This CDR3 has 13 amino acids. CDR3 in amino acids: CASSLRDRNTIYF. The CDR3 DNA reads TGTGCCAGCAGCTTAAGGGACAGAAACACCATATATTTT.